A single sample gave rise to the 20 T cell receptor beta chains below, sequenced in a study of OX40 agonist ivuxolimab in advanced cancers. Assay used: immunoSEQ multiplex PCR; TCRdb lists only in-frame clones, some missing. The sample lists roughly 43,000 clones, roughly 90% seen once, with roughly 4.4% in the top ten. The sequencing used CD4+ or CD8+ T cells sorted from blood, collected in a trial of the OX40 agonist ivuxolimab. The receptors shown here come from an adult with an advanced solid tumor such as melanoma, head and neck, liver or kidney cancer.

The chain couples TRBV2 to TRBJ2-4; the D is unclear. Germline V lookup: CDR1 SNHLY, CDR2 FYNNEI. V was clipped by 4 bases and J by 1 base, with 11 bases between them. This CDR3 has 15 amino acids. The CDR3 here is CASSGVLSAKNIQYF. CDR3 sequence (DNA): TGTGCCAGCAGTGGTGTCCTATCCGCCAAAAACATTCAGTACTTC.

The gene calls are TRBV2 and TRBJ2-7; D unclear. CDR1 and CDR2 (germline): SNHLY, FYNNEI. The V end lost 8 bases, the J end lost 5 bases, and 7 bases lay between the germline ends. CDR3 length equals 10 residues. CDR3 coding DNA: TGTGCCAGCGGCAGCCACGAGCAGTACTTC. Its protein is CASGSHEQYF. Together with reference TRBV2 and TRBJ2-7, the CDR3 gives the full variable domain: EPEVTQTPSHQVTQMGQEVILRCVPISNHLYFYWYRQILGQKVEFLVSFYNNEISEKSEIFDDQFSVERPDGSNFTLKIRSTKLEDSAMYFCASGSHEQYFGPGTRLTVT.

The rearrangement uses TRBV4-3 and TRBJ1-2; no clear D gene. The CDR3 has 15 residues. Trimming removed 0 bases at V and 10 bases at J, with 18 bases between. Looked up from germline, CDR1 is LGHNA and CDR2 is YSLEER. CDR3 nucleotide sequence: TGCGCCAGCAGCCAAGAGAGGTGGCTCGGCTCAAACTACACCTTC. Encoded protein: CASSQERWLGSNYTF.

V is TRBV11-1 and J is TRBJ2-7; possibly TRBD1 for D (5 bases). V was pared by 2 bases and J by 2 bases, with 10 bases between. From germline, CDR1 is SGHAT and CDR2 FQDESV (reference sequence). There are 14 residues in the CDR3. DNA for the CDR3: TGTGCCAGCAGCTTAACCCAGGGCCCCTACGAGCAGTACTTC. As protein: CASSLTQGPYEQYF.

The V call is TRBV28, the J call TRBJ2-3; 9 nucleotides align to TRBD2. Losses at the gene ends were 1 base for V and 8 bases for J; bases not matched to a gene: 16. CDR3 size: 18 residues. CDR1 is MDHEN and CDR2 is SYDVKM in the germline V gene. CDR3 in amino acids: CASSLFRLWASGKPTQYF. CDR3 nucleotide sequence: TGTGCCAGCAGTTTATTTCGACTGTGGGCTAGCGGGAAACCTACGCAGTATTTT.

J is TRBJ1-1 and V is TRBV9; 7 bases line up with TRBD1. With V trimmed by 3 bases and J by 7 bases, 9 bases remained unmatched. This CDR3 is 14 amino acids long. The V gene's germline CDR1 is SGDLS and CDR2 YYNGEE. The CDR3 spells CASSAYVGQLEAFF. In DNA form, the CDR3 reads TGTGCCAGCAGCGCTTATGTGGGACAGCTTGAAGCTTTCTTT.

The chain links TRBV25-1 to TRBJ1-1; possible D gene TRBD1, 6 bases. Germline values: CDR1 MGHDK, CDR2 SYGVNS. The V end was cut by 5 bases, the J end by 3 bases, with 10 bases between. This CDR3 has 13 amino acids. CDR3 DNA sequence: TGTGCCAGCAGTCCAGGGGAGTACACTGAAGCTTTCTTT. Protein: CASSPGEYTEAFF.

V and J are TRBV27 and TRBJ2-5; 8 bases agree with TRBD1. After removal of 6 bases from V and 7 bases from J, the junction contained 10 bases not matched to a gene. The length of the CDR3 is 14 residues. Germline CDR1 MNHEY, CDR2 SMNVEV (reference sequence). Written as DNA, the CDR3 is TGTGCCAGCAGACGGACAGGGTCCCCCCTGACCCAGTACTTC. It codes for CASRRTGSPLTQYF.

The rearrangement joins TRBV20-1 to TRBJ2-2, with D unresolved. Trimming pared 1 base from V and 8 bases from J, leaving 5 bases between. Germline assignment: CDR1 DFQATT and CDR2 SNEGSKA (reference sequence). The CDR3 loop spans 11 amino acids. This CDR3 is CSARGVGELFF. Written as DNA, the CDR3 is TGCAGTGCTAGAGGTGTTGGGGAGCTGTTTTTT.

V is TRBV4-1 and J is TRBJ1-5; D gene ambiguous. The CDR3 is 14 residues long. Germline V CDR1 and CDR2: MGHRA, YSYEKL. Trimming took off 4 bases at V and 1 base at J, with 8 bases between the two ends. The CDR3 DNA follows: TGCGCCAGCAGCCCAGAACCAAGCAATCAGCCCCAGCATTTT. Translated, it gives CASSPEPSNQPQHF.

The rearrangement joins TRBV6-1 to TRBJ2-7; the D is unclear. This CDR3 region has 14 residues. The germline V and J ends were trimmed by 0 bases and 3 bases, with 9 bases remaining between them. CDR1 and CDR2 from the germline V gene are MNHNS and SASEGT. The CDR3 here is CASSEAGNYYEQYV. CDR3 nucleotide sequence: TGTGCCAGCAGTGAAGCGGGCAACTACTACGAGCAGTACGTC.

The chain uses TRBV4-1 and TRBJ1-1; possibly TRBD1 for D (5 bases). The CDR3 has 16 residues. Per the germline V gene, CDR1 is MGHRA and CDR2 is YSYEKL. The V gene lost 4 bases and the J gene lost 3 bases, with 18 bases spanning the gap. In DNA form, the CDR3 reads TGCGCCAGCAGCCTTCTTTATGGGGGGTCGGACACTGAAGCTTTCTTT. Translated: CASSLLYGGSDTEAFF.

The chain uses TRBV7-6 and TRBJ2-7; TRBD2 matches at 10 bases. The CDR3 is 17 amino acids. Germline lookup yields CDR1 SGHVS and CDR2 FNYEAQ. After removal of 0 bases from V and 3 bases from J, the junction contained 8 bases not matched to a gene. The CDR3 loop reads CASSLAGGLAADYEQYF. DNA for the CDR3: TGTGCCAGCAGCTTAGCGGGAGGACTAGCGGCCGACTACGAGCAGTACTTC.

J is TRBJ2-2 and V is TRBV18; perhaps D is TRBD1 or TRBD2 (6 bases each). Trimming shortened V by 3 bases and J by 0 bases, and 14 bases separated the two germline ends. The CDR3 is 17 amino acids. Looked up from germline, CDR1 is KGHSH and CDR2 is LQKENI. The CDR3 DNA follows: TGTGCCAGCTCACCCACGCCCGGGGGCCCGAACACCGGGGAGCTGTTTTTT. Translating gives CASSPTPGGPNTGELFF.

The rearrangement uses TRBV7-3 and TRBJ2-7; no firm D call. V was clipped by 5 bases and J by 7 bases, with 9 bases between them. There are 11 residues in the CDR3. Germline-derived CDR1 and CDR2 are SGHTA and FQGTGA. The CDR3 coding sequence is TGTGCCAGCAGCGACAACCGGGAGCAGTACTTC. It is translated as CASSDNREQYF. Filled out from reference TRBV7-3 and TRBJ2-7, the complete variable domain reads GAGVSQTPSNKVTEKGKYVELRCDPISGHTALYWYRQSLGQGPEFLIYFQGTGAADDSGLPNDRFFAVRPEGSVSTLKIQRTERGDSAVYLCASSDNREQYFGPGTRLTVT.

V usage is TRBV10-1 and J usage is TRBJ2-2, with D uncertain. The CDR3 has 13 residues. Germline V gene sequence: CDR1 WNHNN, CDR2 SYGVQD (reference sequence). Trimming took off 3 bases at V and 2 bases at J, with 4 bases between the two ends. This CDR3 is CASSDFNTGELFF. The CDR3 bases are TGCGCCAGCAGTGACTTTAACACCGGGGAGCTGTTTTTT.

The gene calls are TRBV13 and TRBJ2-5; 9 bases line up with TRBD1. V trimming: 5 bases; J trimming: 3 bases; junction bases outside the gene matches: 4. Germline lookup yields CDR1 PRHDT and CDR2 FYEKMQ (reference sequence). The CDR3 has 14 amino acids. Here the CDR3 reads CASSPRTGEETQYF. In DNA form, the CDR3 reads TGTGCCAGCAGCCCACGGACAGGGGAAGAGACCCAGTACTTC.

This clone was counted only a few times. This rearrangement joins TRBV7-9 to TRBJ2-6; D not resolved. Deletions cut 0 bases from V and 0 bases from J, with 3 bases between. Germline-derived CDR1 and CDR2 are SEHNR and FQNEAQ (reference sequence). The CDR3 consists of 15 residues. The CDR3 protein is CASSLADSGANVLTF. CDR3 nucleotide sequence: TGTGCCAGCAGCTTAGCGGACTCTGGGGCCAACGTCCTGACTTTC.

The J gene is TRBJ1-1, the V gene TRBV18; the D is unclear. The CDR3 is made up of 12 amino acids. Germline V gives CDR1 KGHSH, CDR2 LQKENI. V dropped 11 bases and J dropped 0 bases, with 10 bases sitting between them. CDR3 DNA: TGTGCCGGACGCGAGGTGAACACTGAAGCTTTCTTT. Amino acids: CAGREVNTEAFF.

This clone has a single count. This sequence joins TRBV2 and TRBJ2-7, with 8 bases identical to TRBD2. Trimming took 6 bases from V and 0 from J; bases not matched to a gene: 13. The length of the CDR3 is 17 residues. Per germline, CDR1 SNHLY and CDR2 FYNNEI. For the CDR3, the DNA is TGTGCCAGCAGCCGAATTCGGACTAGCTCAGGCTCCTACGAGCAGTACTTC. Translating it yields CASSRIRTSSGSYEQYF.